These T cell receptor beta chains were read from a single sample in a study of blood T cells in healthy people across ages. MiXCR was run by TCRdb on the 5' RACE reads, yielding one entry per CDR3 protein. The sample records approximately 2,000,000 distinct CDR3 sequences, 35% to 50% being singletons. Sequencing used blood. These receptors all stem from a human donor in good health. Each CDR3 is given with its conserved first and last residue. Each record gives: D gene, clone size, V gene, J gene, CDR3 DNA, CDR3 protein. D genes are given only for firm matches. Clone size is shown for a subset of rows, as once, few, many or a class of expanded clone.

D: NA
size: NA
V: TRBV20-1
J: TRBJ2-5
DNA: TGCAGTGCTACACCGGGACCAACCCAAGAGACCCAGTACTTC
CDR3: CSATPGPTQETQYF

D: NA
size: NA
V: TRBV7-2
J: TRBJ1-6
DNA: TGTGCCAGCAGCATCAGCGGCGAGAATTCACCCCTCCACTTT
CDR3: CASSISGENSPLHF

D: TRBD1
size: NA
V: TRBV24-1
J: TRBJ2-5
DNA: TGTGCCACCAGTGATGTCGGGACAGCTCAAGAGACCCAGTACTTC
CDR3: CATSDVGTAQETQYF

D: NA
size: many
V: TRBV7-9
J: TRBJ2-7
DNA: TGTGCCAGCAGCTTAGCTCGCTACGAGCAGTACTTC
CDR3: CASSLARYEQYF

D: NA
size: NA
V: TRBV29-1
J: TRBJ1-1
DNA: TGCAGCCTCAGGGATGGGCCGAACACTGAAGCTTTCTTT
CDR3: CSLRDGPNTEAFF

D: TRBD1
size: few
V: TRBV7-8
J: TRBJ2-3
DNA: TGTGCCAGCAGCTTATACTCAGGGGGTGCGGGAGATACGCAGTATTTT
CDR3: CASSLYSGGAGDTQYF

D: NA
size: NA
V: TRBV14
J: TRBJ1-1
DNA: TGTGCCAGCAGCCAAGGGATGGCCACTGAAGCTTTCTTT
CDR3: CASSQGMATEAFF

D: NA
size: NA
V: TRBV9
J: TRBJ1-3
DNA: TGTGCCAGCAGCGTAGCTACCGGAAACACCATATATTTT
CDR3: CASSVATGNTIYF

D: NA
size: NA
V: TRBV20-1
J: TRBJ2-7
DNA: TGCAGTGCTGTACGATTCCTAGACAGATACGAGCAGTACTTC
CDR3: CSAVRFLDRYEQYF

D: NA
size: NA
V: TRBV4-1
J: TRBJ2-5
DNA: TGCGCCAGCAGCCAAAGATCGGGGTACCAAGAGACCCAGTACTTC
CDR3: CASSQRSGYQETQYF

D: NA
size: NA
V: TRBV29-1
J: TRBJ1-2
DNA: TGCAGCGTTGCCGAGGGGGTACACGGCAATGGCTACACCTTC
CDR3: CSVAEGVHGNGYTF

D: NA
size: many
V: TRBV29-1
J: TRBJ1-5
DNA: TGCAGCGTTGGGGCAGGGCAGGGGCCCCAGCATTTT
CDR3: CSVGAGQGPQHF

D: NA
size: few
V: TRBV29-1
J: TRBJ2-1
DNA: TGCAGCGTTTGGGGTACCGGGAGAGAGCAGTTCTTC
CDR3: CSVWGTGREQFF

D: TRBD2
size: NA
V: TRBV29-1
J: TRBJ2-7
DNA: TGCAGCGTTGAAATACTAGCGAGCAAGCAGTACTTC
CDR3: CSVEILASKQYF

D: NA
size: few
V: TRBV15
J: TRBJ2-7
DNA: TGTGCCACCAGCAGAGAAAAGGGTAGCTACTACGAGCAGTACTTC
CDR3: CATSREKGSYYEQYF

D: NA
size: few
V: TRBV10-3
J: TRBJ2-5
DNA: TGTGCCATCAGTGAGTCCAGCCTAAGGGAGACCCAGTACTTC
CDR3: CAISESSLRETQYF

D: TRBD1
size: NA
V: TRBV9
J: TRBJ1-2
DNA: TGTGCCAGCAGCGTGGGCGAGGTGGGGACAGGGACGTATGGCTACACCTTC
CDR3: CASSVGEVGTGTYGYTF

D: NA
size: few
V: TRBV29-1
J: TRBJ1-2
DNA: TGCAGCGTTGAGGGACTCGACCTTCTTAACTATGGCTACACCTTC
CDR3: CSVEGLDLLNYGYTF

D: TRBD2
size: NA
V: TRBV27
J: TRBJ2-1
DNA: TGTGCCAGCAACGTAGCGGGGTCCTACAATGAGCAGTTCTTC
CDR3: CASNVAGSYNEQFF

D: NA
size: NA
V: TRBV15
J: TRBJ2-7
DNA: TGTGCCACCAGCAGAGATTGGGGCAGGGGTGGTGAGCAGTACTTC
CDR3: CATSRDWGRGGEQYF

D: TRBD2
size: NA
V: TRBV20-1
J: TRBJ2-1
DNA: TGCAGTGCTCCGACTAGCGGCCCCAACAATGAGCAGTTCTTC
CDR3: CSAPTSGPNNEQFF

D: NA
size: few
V: TRBV27
J: TRBJ2-7
DNA: TGTGCCAGCAGTTTATCCTGGCAGGGGAACGTTGAGCAGTACTTC
CDR3: CASSLSWQGNVEQYF

D: NA
size: few
V: TRBV6-1
J: TRBJ2-7
DNA: TGTGCCAGCAGTAGTGTCTCCAGCTCCTACGAGCAGTACTTC
CDR3: CASSSVSSSYEQYF

D: NA
size: once
V: TRBV9
J: TRBJ2-7
DNA: TGTGCCAGCACGAGGGGGGCCACCGCCTACGAGCAGTACTTC
CDR3: CASTRGATAYEQYF

D: TRBD2
size: NA
V: TRBV2
J: TRBJ2-3
DNA: TGTGCCAGCACGGAGACTAGCCCGGATACGCAGTATTTT
CDR3: CASTETSPDTQYF

D: NA
size: few
V: TRBV7-6
J: TRBJ2-7
DNA: TGTGCCAGCAGCTTAGCAGGGGATCCACCCTACGAGCAGTACTTC
CDR3: CASSLAGDPPYEQYF

D: TRBD2
size: NA
V: TRBV12-3/TRBV12-4
J: TRBJ2-1
DNA: TGTGCCAGCAGTTTAGAAAGCGGGAGCCCTACGGATGAGCAGTTCTTC
CDR3: CASSLESGSPTDEQFF

D: NA
size: NA
V: TRBV6-6
J: TRBJ1-2
DNA: TGTGCCAGCAGTGACCGGGGGGTCTATGGCTACACCTTC
CDR3: CASSDRGVYGYTF

D: NA
size: NA
V: TRBV24-1
J: TRBJ1-1
DNA: TGTGCCACCAGCGATGAGAAGAACACTGAAGCTTTCTTT
CDR3: CATSDEKNTEAFF

D: TRBD2
size: NA
V: TRBV7-6
J: TRBJ2-3
DNA: TGTGCCAGCAGCTTTAGCGGGGGGGAGACAGATACGCAGTATTTT
CDR3: CASSFSGGETDTQYF

D: NA
size: NA
V: TRBV29-1
J: TRBJ2-5
DNA: TGCAGCGTTGTTCAGGTTTTACAAGAGACCCAGTACTTC
CDR3: CSVVQVLQETQYF

D: NA
size: NA
V: TRBV15
J: TRBJ1-2
DNA: TGTGCCACCAGTTACGGGAGAACTAACTATGGCTACACCTTC
CDR3: CATSYGRTNYGYTF

D: NA
size: few
V: TRBV5-5
J: TRBJ1-1
DNA: TGTGCCAGCAGCTTAGGGGGGAGAAGGTACACTGAAGCTTTCTTT
CDR3: CASSLGGRRYTEAFF

D: TRBD2
size: few
V: TRBV28
J: TRBJ2-4
DNA: TGTGCCAGCAGCACCTGGGGTAGCGGGGGGGCCAAAAACATTCAGTACTTC
CDR3: CASSTWGSGGAKNIQYF

D: NA
size: few
V: TRBV7-3
J: TRBJ1-1
DNA: TGTGCCAGCAGCTTTTTCTGGGGTACTGAAGCTTTCTTT
CDR3: CASSFFWGTEAFF

D: TRBD1
size: NA
V: TRBV20-1
J: TRBJ2-7
DNA: TGCAGTGCCAGGATGACAGGGGGCCTAACCTACGAGCAGTACTTC
CDR3: CSARMTGGLTYEQYF

D: NA
size: few
V: TRBV29-1
J: TRBJ1-6
DNA: TGCAGCGTCAGGACGATGGGGGTTAATTCACCCCTCCACTTT
CDR3: CSVRTMGVNSPLHF

D: TRBD1
size: many
V: TRBV4-1
J: TRBJ1-2
DNA: TGCGCCAGCAGCCAAGACACGCCGGGACAGGGAAATAATGGCTACACCTTC
CDR3: CASSQDTPGQGNNGYTF

D: NA
size: NA
V: TRBV4-3
J: TRBJ2-5
DNA: TGCGCCAGCAGCCAAGATTTTCACAGGGTGGAGACCCAGTACTTC
CDR3: CASSQDFHRVETQYF

D: NA
size: NA
V: TRBV7-2
J: TRBJ1-5
DNA: TGTGCCAGCAGCGACACAACCCAGCCCCAGCATTTT
CDR3: CASSDTTQPQHF

D: NA
size: NA
V: TRBV6-1
J: TRBJ2-6
DNA: TGTGCCAGCAGCGGGACACATGGGGCCAACGTCCTGACTTTC
CDR3: CASSGTHGANVLTF

D: NA
size: NA
V: TRBV6-5
J: TRBJ2-1
DNA: TGTGCCAGCAGCCACCCTCCCGGTGGTTCGAATGAGCAGTTCTTC
CDR3: CASSHPPGGSNEQFF

D: NA
size: few
V: TRBV30
J: TRBJ1-2
DNA: TGTGCCTGGAGTGTTCAAGGGGCAAGTGGCTACACCTTC
CDR3: CAWSVQGASGYTF

D: TRBD2
size: NA
V: TRBV9
J: TRBJ2-5
DNA: TGTGCCAGCAGCGTAGAACCAGCGGGGGGCCAAGAGACCCAGTACTTC
CDR3: CASSVEPAGGQETQYF

D: NA
size: NA
V: TRBV6-2/TRBV6-3
J: TRBJ2-7
DNA: TGTGCCAGCAGTGAAAACTTCTTTACCACCGAGCAGTACTTC
CDR3: CASSENFFTTEQYF

D: NA
size: NA
V: TRBV5-1
J: TRBJ2-7
DNA: TGCGCCAGCAGCTTGGAACTCGGTTACTACGAGCAGTACTTC
CDR3: CASSLELGYYEQYF

D: NA
size: few
V: TRBV7-8
J: TRBJ2-7
DNA: TGTGCCAGCAGCCGTAGTGGGGGGCGGACCTACGAGCAGTACTTC
CDR3: CASSRSGGRTYEQYF

D: NA
size: NA
V: TRBV5-1
J: TRBJ1-1
DNA: TGCGCCAGCAGCTTGGGGCCAAGTCAGGCGAACACTGAAGCTTTCTTT
CDR3: CASSLGPSQANTEAFF

D: NA
size: NA
V: TRBV20-1
J: TRBJ2-5
DNA: TGCAGTGCTAGAGATCAGCGGTTGGAGACCCAGTACTTC
CDR3: CSARDQRLETQYF

D: NA
size: NA
V: TRBV29-1
J: TRBJ2-3
DNA: TGCAGCGCTGAGGGGGCAGATACGCAGTATTTT
CDR3: CSAEGADTQYF

D: NA
size: NA
V: TRBV14
J: TRBJ1-2
DNA: TGTGCCAGCAGCCAAGTCCAGGCTAACTATGGCTACACCTTC
CDR3: CASSQVQANYGYTF

D: NA
size: NA
V: TRBV12-5
J: TRBJ1-1
DNA: TGTGCTAGTGGTTTGCCGACCCCACTGGACACTGAAGCTTTCTTT
CDR3: CASGLPTPLDTEAFF

D: TRBD1
size: once
V: TRBV4-3
J: TRBJ2-1
DNA: TGCGCCAGCAGCCAAGAGTATGCGGGACAGGGGGGAAACATTCAGTTCTTC
CDR3: CASSQEYAGQGGNIQFF

D: NA
size: NA
V: TRBV6-2/TRBV6-3
J: TRBJ2-5
DNA: TGTGCCAGCAGTTATTTCGTCGGGGCTAGCGAAAAGACCCAGTACTTC
CDR3: CASSYFVGASEKTQYF

D: NA
size: NA
V: TRBV3-1
J: TRBJ1-5
DNA: TGTGCCAGCAGTGCTGAAGGGATTAGCAATCAGCCCCAGCATTTT
CDR3: CASSAEGISNQPQHF